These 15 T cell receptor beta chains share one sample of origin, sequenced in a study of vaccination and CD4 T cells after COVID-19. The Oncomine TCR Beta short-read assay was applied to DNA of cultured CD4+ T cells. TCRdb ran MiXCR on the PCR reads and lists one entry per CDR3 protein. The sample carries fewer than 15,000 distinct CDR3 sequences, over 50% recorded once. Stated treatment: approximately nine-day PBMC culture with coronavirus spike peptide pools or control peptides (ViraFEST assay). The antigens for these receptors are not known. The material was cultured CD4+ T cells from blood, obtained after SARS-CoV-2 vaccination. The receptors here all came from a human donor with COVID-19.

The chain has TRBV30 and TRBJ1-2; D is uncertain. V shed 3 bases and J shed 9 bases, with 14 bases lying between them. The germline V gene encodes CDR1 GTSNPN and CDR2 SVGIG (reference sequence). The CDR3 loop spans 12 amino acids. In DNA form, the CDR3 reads TGTGCCTGGAGCCCCCGCAACGAGTGCTACACCTTC. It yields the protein CAWSPRNECYTF. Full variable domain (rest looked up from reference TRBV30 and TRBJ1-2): SQTIHQWPATLVQPVGSPLSLECTVEGTSNPNLYWYRQAAGRGLQLLFYSVGIGQISSEVPQNLSASRPQDRQFILSSKKLLLSDSGFYLCAWSPRNECYTFGSGTRLTVV.

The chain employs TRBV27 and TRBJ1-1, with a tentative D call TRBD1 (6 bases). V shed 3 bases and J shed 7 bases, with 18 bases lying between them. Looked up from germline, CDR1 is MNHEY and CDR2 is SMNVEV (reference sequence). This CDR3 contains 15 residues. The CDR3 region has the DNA TGTGCCAGCAGTTTTGTCGGCTCTGGGGGCATTGAAGCTTTCTTT. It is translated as CASSFVGSGGIEAFF.

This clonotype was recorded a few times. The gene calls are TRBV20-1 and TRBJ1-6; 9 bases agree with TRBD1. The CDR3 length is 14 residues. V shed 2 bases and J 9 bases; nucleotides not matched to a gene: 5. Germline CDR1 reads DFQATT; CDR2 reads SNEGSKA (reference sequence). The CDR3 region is CSARPGQGISPLHF. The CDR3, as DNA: TGCAGTGCTAGACCGGGACAGGGCATTTCACCCCTCCACTTT.

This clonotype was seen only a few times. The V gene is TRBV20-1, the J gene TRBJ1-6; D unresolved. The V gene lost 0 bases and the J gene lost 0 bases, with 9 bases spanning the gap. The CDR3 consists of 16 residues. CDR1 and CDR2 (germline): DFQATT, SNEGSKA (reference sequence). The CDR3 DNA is TGCAGTGCTAGAGATGAAACAGTCTCCTATAATTCACCCCTCCACTTT. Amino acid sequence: CSARDETVSYNSPLHF.

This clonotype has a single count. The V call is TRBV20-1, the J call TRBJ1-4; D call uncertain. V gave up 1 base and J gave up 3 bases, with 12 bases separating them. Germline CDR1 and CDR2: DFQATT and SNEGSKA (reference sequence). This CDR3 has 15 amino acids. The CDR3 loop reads CSARVGNRANEKLFF. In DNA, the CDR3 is TGCAGTGCTAGAGTGGGAAATAGGGCTAATGAAAAACTGTTTTTT.

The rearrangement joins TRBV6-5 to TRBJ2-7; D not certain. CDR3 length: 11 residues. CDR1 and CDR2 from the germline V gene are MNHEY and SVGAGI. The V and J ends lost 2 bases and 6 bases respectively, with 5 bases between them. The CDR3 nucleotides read TGTGCCAGCAGTTACAGGTCCGAGCAGTACTTC. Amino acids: CASSYRSEQYF.

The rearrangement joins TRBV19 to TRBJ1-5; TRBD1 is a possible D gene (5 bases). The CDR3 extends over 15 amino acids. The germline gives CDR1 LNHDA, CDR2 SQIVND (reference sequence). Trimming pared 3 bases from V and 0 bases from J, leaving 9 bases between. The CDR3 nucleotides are TGTGCCAGTAGTATGGAGGACAATAGCAATCAGCCCCAGCATTTT. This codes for CASSMEDNSNQPQHF.

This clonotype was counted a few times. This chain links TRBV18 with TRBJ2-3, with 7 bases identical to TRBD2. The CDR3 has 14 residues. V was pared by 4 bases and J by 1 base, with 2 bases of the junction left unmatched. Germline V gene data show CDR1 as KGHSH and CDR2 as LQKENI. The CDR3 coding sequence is TGTGCCAGCTCACTAGGACTAGGCACAGATACGCAGTATTTT. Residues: CASSLGLGTDTQYF.

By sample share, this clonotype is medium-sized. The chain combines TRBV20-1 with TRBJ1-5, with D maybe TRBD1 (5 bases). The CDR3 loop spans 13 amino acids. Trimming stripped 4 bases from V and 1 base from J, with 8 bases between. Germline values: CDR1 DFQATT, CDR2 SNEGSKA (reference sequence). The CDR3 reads CSAIRQSNQPQHF. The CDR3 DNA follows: TGCAGTGCTATAAGACAGAGCAATCAGCCCCAGCATTTT.

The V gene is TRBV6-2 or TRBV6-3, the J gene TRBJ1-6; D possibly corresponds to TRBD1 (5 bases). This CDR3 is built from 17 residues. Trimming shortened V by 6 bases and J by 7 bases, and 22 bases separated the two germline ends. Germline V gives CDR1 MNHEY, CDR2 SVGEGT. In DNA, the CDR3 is TGTGCCAGCAGGCCTCGGACAACAGGAATCTCCAATTCACCCCTCCACTTT. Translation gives CASRPRTTGISNSPLHF.

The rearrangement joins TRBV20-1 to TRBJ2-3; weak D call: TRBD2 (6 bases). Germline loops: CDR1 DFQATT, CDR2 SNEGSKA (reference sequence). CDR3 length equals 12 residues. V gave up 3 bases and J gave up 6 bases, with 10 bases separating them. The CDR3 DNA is TGCAGTGCTAGGTGGGGGGATGATACGCAGTATTTT. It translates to CSARWGDDTQYF.

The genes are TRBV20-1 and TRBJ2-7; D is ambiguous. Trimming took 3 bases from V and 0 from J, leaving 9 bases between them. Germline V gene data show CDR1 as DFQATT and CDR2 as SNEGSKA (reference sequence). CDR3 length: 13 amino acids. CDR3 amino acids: CSASPPVSYEQYF. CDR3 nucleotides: TGCAGTGCTAGCCCCCCTGTCTCCTACGAGCAGTACTTC.

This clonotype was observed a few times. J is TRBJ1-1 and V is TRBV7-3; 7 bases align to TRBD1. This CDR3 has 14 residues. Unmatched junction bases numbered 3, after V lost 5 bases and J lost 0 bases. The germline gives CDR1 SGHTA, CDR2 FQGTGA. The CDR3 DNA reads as TGTGCCAGCAGCCCGGGACAGCTGAACACTGAAGCTTTCTTT. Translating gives CASSPGQLNTEAFF.

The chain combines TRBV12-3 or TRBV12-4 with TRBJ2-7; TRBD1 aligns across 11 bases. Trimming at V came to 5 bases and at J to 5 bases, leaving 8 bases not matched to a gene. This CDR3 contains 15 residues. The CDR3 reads CASSPSGTGGDEQYF. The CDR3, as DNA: TGTGCCAGCAGTCCGTCCGGGACAGGGGGGGACGAGCAGTACTTC.

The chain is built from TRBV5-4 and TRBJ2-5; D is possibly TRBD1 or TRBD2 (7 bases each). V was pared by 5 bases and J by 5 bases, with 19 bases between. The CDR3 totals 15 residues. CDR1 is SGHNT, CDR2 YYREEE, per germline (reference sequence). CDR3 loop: CASRPQGGGAETQYF. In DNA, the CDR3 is TGTGCCAGCAGGCCCCAGGGGGGGGGCGCGGAGACCCAGTACTTC.